This T cell receptor beta chain was retrieved from a study of blood T cell repertoires in COVID-19. Trimming took 0 bases from V and 0 from J, leaving 5 bases between them. Germline V lookup: CDR1 MGHRA, CDR2 YSYEKL. The CDR3 covers 14 residues. TCRdb's table, derived via immunoSEQ multiplex PCR, lists solely in-frame clones and lacks some. The table lists approximately 300,000 clones, 85% of them singletons, with over 1.5% in the top ten. The V call is TRBV4-1, the J call TRBJ2-5; unclear D gene. The TCR comes from a woman aged 30 to 39 who had been exposed to COVID-19. Sequencing was carried out using PBMCs or T cells enriched from blood (not recorded which). The CDR3 region is CASSQDRYQETQYF. DNA for the CDR3: TGCGCCAGCAGCCAAGATAGATACCAAGAGACCCAGTACTTC.